The T cell receptor beta chain under discussion was sequenced for a study of blood T cell repertoires in COVID-19. The overall study: Nucleic acid was either cDNA or gDNA, and it came from T cells, B-cell-depleted T cells, or PBMCs.

As handled by the study authors: By means of reference gene primer amplification, nucleated cell counts were estimated. The assay was immunoSEQ multiplex PCR, and TCRdb's table has in-frame clones only and misses some. V and J calls and clone size are given by that table; D and trimming were obtained from the DNA. The sample has 65,000 to 90,000 clones, 75% to 85% seen once. CDR1 MDHEN and CDR2 SYDVKM come from the germline V gene. V shed 0 bases, J shed 1 base, and the junction held 15 bases outside the gene matches. The CDR3 contains 19 residues. V usage is TRBV28 and J usage is TRBJ2-7; TRBD1 matches 7 bases. The source is a woman over 75 with acute or convalescent COVID-19. Sequenced input: peripheral blood. The CDR3 bases are TGTGCCAGCAGTTTATGGAGTTCCCCCCGTCGGACAGGATCCTACGAGCAGTACTTC. Its protein is CASSLWSSPRRTGSYEQYF.